The 30 T cell receptor beta chains reported below all come from one sample, sequenced in a study of graft-versus-host responses after intestinal transplantation. Using immunoSEQ multiplex PCR, the repertoire was profiled, and TCRdb retains in-frame clones only, with some absent. The sample consists of tens of thousands of clones, over 80% of them appearing once. The antigens for these receptors are not known. Sequenced here: unstimulated CD4+ T cells sorted from spleen or lymph node cells, sampled before intestinal transplant. The receptors here all came from a human donor who received an intestinal transplant.

The genes are TRBV5-1 and TRBJ2-5; TRBD1 aligns across 9 bases. CDR1 is SGHRS, CDR2 YFSETQ, per germline. The junction had 8 bases not matched to a gene; V was cut back by 3 bases and J by 5 bases. This CDR3 region has 15 residues. Here the CDR3 reads CASSSTGTGSETQYF. DNA for the CDR3: TGCGCCAGCAGCTCGACGGGGACAGGGAGCGAGACCCAGTACTTC.

The V gene is TRBV19, the J gene TRBJ1-1; TRBD1 agrees at 11 bases. Germline assignment: CDR1 LNHDA and CDR2 SQIVND (reference sequence). Trimming at V came to 7 bases and at J to 4 bases, leaving 11 bases not matched to a gene. The CDR3 runs 16 residues. CDR3 loop: CASTRPRTGGFTEAFF. The CDR3 DNA follows: TGTGCCAGTACCCGCCCTAGGACAGGGGGCTTCACTGAAGCTTTCTTT.

The rearrangement uses TRBV28 and TRBJ1-1, with 7 bases matching TRBD1. Germline CDR1 MDHEN, CDR2 SYDVKM. The CDR3 spans 18 residues. Germline trimming cut 5 bases from V and 3 bases from J; bases unmatched to any gene: 18. The CDR3 region has the DNA TGTGCCAGCAGTACTACTTTCAAAGGGGGCCGAAGGGACACTGAAGCTTTCTTT. Residues: CASSTTFKGGRRDTEAFF.

This clone came up once. The CDR3 loop is CASSPGSAYEQYF. As DNA, the CDR3 is TGTGCCAGCAGCCCTGGCTCCGCCTACGAGCAGTACTTC. The chain combines TRBV5-4 with TRBJ2-7; no clear D. Germline CDR1 is SGHNT and CDR2 is YYREEE (reference sequence). V lost 4 bases, J lost 2 bases, and 10 bases lay in between. This CDR3 has 13 residues.

V usage is TRBV10-3 and J usage is TRBJ2-5, with a possible D match to TRBD2 (6 bases). CDR1 is ENHRY, CDR2 SYGVKD, per germline. Trimming took 3 bases from V and 4 from J, leaving 12 bases between them. The length of the CDR3 is 14 residues. CDR3 in amino acids: CAISDREVGETQYF. The CDR3 nucleotides are TGTGCCATCAGTGACAGGGAGGTTGGAGAGACCCAGTACTTC.

CDR3 nucleotides: TGCGCCAGCAGCTTGGATCGGGGGGGAGGTAATGAGCAGTTCTTC. Translation gives CASSLDRGGGNEQFF. This chain joins TRBV5-1 and TRBJ2-1, with TRBD2 identical over 8 bases. CDR3 length: 15 amino acids. Germline V gives CDR1 SGHRS, CDR2 YFSETQ. J was trimmed by 7 bases and V by 0 bases; bases with no gene match: 6.

The chain recombines TRBV28 with TRBJ2-5; 15 bases are a match to TRBD2. After removal of 6 bases from V and 2 bases from J, the junction contained 4 bases not matched to a gene. CDR1 MDHEN and CDR2 SYDVKM come from the germline V gene. The CDR3 contains 16 residues. The CDR3 sequence: CASRRGLAGGQETQYF. CDR3 nucleotide sequence: TGTGCCAGCAGACGTGGACTAGCGGGAGGGCAAGAGACCCAGTACTTC.

This clone has a handful of counts. It is likely a read error, because the conserved phenylalanine at the end of the CDR3 is missing. The limits of the CDR3 on the DNA are not certain, so only TCRdb's listed CDR3 is given. V usage is TRBV2 and J usage is TRBJ1-5. A total of 8 residues make up the CDR3, ends included. The germline V gene encodes CDR1 SNHLY and CDR2 FYNNEI. The chain's CDR3 is CASLPGAG.

V is TRBV19 and J is TRBJ2-1, with no clear D. This CDR3 is 11 amino acids long. Trimming took off 4 bases at V and 3 bases at J, with 1 base between the two ends. Germline lookup yields CDR1 LNHDA and CDR2 SQIVND (reference sequence). The CDR3 spells CASSNYNEQFF. The CDR3 nucleotides read TGTGCCAGTAGTAACTACAATGAGCAGTTCTTC. Using reference TRBV19 and TRBJ2-1 for the parts outside the CDR3, the full variable domain is DGGITQSPKYLFRKEGQNVTLSCEQNLNHDAMYWYRQDPGQGLRLIYYSQIVNDFQKGDIAEGYSVSREKKESFPLTVTSAQKNPTAFYLCASSNYNEQFFGPGTRLTVL.

This rearrangement joins TRBV9 to TRBJ2-3; 7 bases fit TRBD2. Germline values: CDR1 SGDLS, CDR2 YYNGEE. J was trimmed by 1 base and V by 1 base; bases with no gene match: 6. The length of the CDR3 is 16 residues. The CDR3 coding sequence is TGTGCCAGCAGCGTATGGGAGGGGTCACGCACAGATACGCAGTATTTT. This encodes CASSVWEGSRTDTQYF.

This clone has only a few counts. The chain is built from TRBV6-4 and TRBJ1-6; TRBD1 matches at 8 bases. The CDR3 is made up of 15 amino acids. The J segment lost 6 bases and the V segment lost 2 bases, leaving 3 bases of the junction unmatched. CDR1 is MRHNA, CDR2 SNTAGT, per germline. In nucleotides, the CDR3 is TGTGCCAGCAGTGACGGCAGGGGGCCTAATTCACCCCTCCACTTT. It specifies CASSDGRGPNSPLHF.

V gene TRBV18 combines with J gene TRBJ1-2, with 7 bases aligning to TRBD1. The germline V gene encodes CDR1 KGHSH and CDR2 LQKENI. CDR3 length equals 13 residues. Trimming cost V 1 base and J 6 bases; bases outside gene matches: 2. CDR3 in DNA: TGTGCCAGCTCACCACAGGGGGCGCATGGCTACACCTTC. It yields the protein CASSPQGAHGYTF.

V gene TRBV2 combines with J gene TRBJ1-2, with a weak D call TRBD1 (5 bases). V gave up 0 bases and J gave up 2 bases, with 10 bases separating them. Per germline, CDR1 SNHLY and CDR2 FYNNEI. The CDR3 length is 15 residues. CDR3 sequence: CASSEARQTNYGYTF. For the CDR3, the DNA is TGTGCCAGCAGTGAAGCGAGACAGACCAACTATGGCTACACCTTC.

The chain couples TRBV10-3 to TRBJ2-2; either TRBD1 or TRBD2 may supply D (5 bases each). Trimming took off 6 bases at V and 2 bases at J, with 13 bases between the two ends. Per the germline V gene, CDR1 is ENHRY and CDR2 is SYGVKD. CDR3 length: 15 amino acids. The chain's CDR3 is CAIRGDPLNTGELFF. In DNA, the CDR3 is TGTGCCATCAGGGGGGACCCCCTAAACACCGGGGAGCTGTTTTTT.

The chain couples TRBV18 to TRBJ2-2; 10 bases align to TRBD2. The V gene end was trimmed by 3 bases and the J gene end by 1 base; junction bases not matched to a gene: 5. Germline V CDR1 and CDR2: KGHSH, LQKENI. The CDR3 is 17 amino acids. DNA for the CDR3: TGTGCCAGCTCACCCCGATTAGCGGGGGGGAACACCGGGGAGCTGTTTTTT. Protein sequence: CASSPRLAGGNTGELFF.

This chain connects TRBV27 to TRBJ2-7, with D tentatively TRBD1 (5 bases). The V gene's germline CDR1 is MNHEY and CDR2 SMNVEV (reference sequence). With 6 bases removed from V and 2 bases from J, the gap between germline ends came to 14 bases. The CDR3 consists of 14 residues. DNA for the CDR3: TGTGCCAGCAGGATAACAACAGGAACCTACGAGCAGTACTTC. Its protein product is CASRITTGTYEQYF.

V usage is TRBV7-3 and J usage is TRBJ1-2; 8 bases align to TRBD1. V shed 4 bases, J shed 8 bases, and the junction held 6 bases outside the gene matches. Germline CDR1 is SGHTA and CDR2 is FQGTGA. This CDR3 spans 13 amino acids. CDR3 sequence reads: CASSSGQGGGYTF. CDR3 bases: TGTGCCAGCAGCTCCGGACAGGGTGGCGGCTACACCTTC.

The chain has TRBV5-1 and TRBJ1-6; 7 bases map to TRBD1. Germline CDR1 and CDR2: SGHRS and YFSETQ. The junction had 7 bases not matched to a gene; V was cut back by 4 bases and J by 9 bases. CDR3 length equals 14 residues. CDR3 DNA sequence: TGCGCCAGCAGCCCCGGGACAGAAGTTTCACCCCTCCACTTT. Residues: CASSPGTEVSPLHF.

The V gene is TRBV13, the J gene TRBJ2-7; 14 bases match TRBD2. The CDR3 runs to 18 residues. Germline CDR1 and CDR2: PRHDT and FYEKMQ (reference sequence). V lost 3 bases to trimming and J lost 0 bases; unmatched junction nucleotides: 7. CDR3 region: CASSLGTSGRAVSYEQYF. CDR3 nucleotide sequence: TGTGCCAGCAGCTTGGGGACTAGCGGGAGAGCCGTCTCCTACGAGCAGTACTTC.

The V call is TRBV19, the J call TRBJ1-5, with 8 bases aligning to TRBD1. This CDR3 contains 18 residues. Germline V gene data show CDR1 as LNHDA and CDR2 as SQIVND (reference sequence). Germline trimming cut 6 bases from V and 0 bases from J; bases unmatched to any gene: 13. The DNA of the CDR3 is TGTGCCAGTAGCACCCCAGGGGGCGCGGAAATTAGCAATCAGCCCCAGCATTTT. Protein sequence: CASSTPGGAEISNQPQHF.

The chain is built from TRBV5-1 and TRBJ2-3, with unresolved D. Germline V CDR1 and CDR2: SGHRS, YFSETQ. V lost 0 bases, J lost 0 bases, and 5 bases lay in between. The CDR3 is 14 residues long. CDR3 bases: TGCGCCAGCAGCTTGGCACTGAGCACAGATACGCAGTATTTT. Amino acids: CASSLALSTDTQYF.

This chain connects TRBV19 to TRBJ2-1; TRBD2 is a possible D gene (7 bases). The CDR3 has 14 residues. Germline V lookup: CDR1 LNHDA, CDR2 SQIVND (reference sequence). V was shortened by 7 bases and J by 4 bases, with 14 bases between the two germline ends. The CDR3 reads CASKGGADYNEQFF. Written as DNA, the CDR3 is TGTGCCAGTAAAGGGGGGGCAGATTACAATGAGCAGTTCTTC.

The genes are TRBV10-3 and TRBJ2-3; 8 bases map to TRBD2. J was trimmed by 6 bases and V by 3 bases; bases with no gene match: 11. From germline, CDR1 is ENHRY and CDR2 SYGVKD. The CDR3 totals 16 residues. The chain's CDR3 is CAISDIGASGPDTQYF. The CDR3 DNA reads TGTGCCATCAGTGATATTGGGGCTAGCGGGCCCGATACGCAGTATTTT.

The table lists this clone with a count of one. The chain recombines TRBV12-2 with TRBJ2-7; whether TRBD2, the table's D call, matches the DNA was not checked. TRBV12-2 is described as a pseudogene. This CDR3 contains 19 residues. CDR3 amino acids: CARRLVPGLAGGSSYEQYF. CDR3 in DNA: TGTGCAAGGCGCTTAGTTCCCGGACTAGCGGGAGGGAGCTCCTACGAGCAGTACTTC.

V is TRBV5-1 and J is TRBJ2-7; 7 positions agree with TRBD1. This CDR3 is 13 amino acids long. Germline lookup yields CDR1 SGHRS and CDR2 YFSETQ. Losses at the gene ends were 1 base for V and 3 bases for J; bases not matched to a gene: 1. CDR3 sequence: CASSLRDSYEQYF. The DNA for the CDR3 is TGCGCCAGCAGCTTGAGGGACAGCTACGAGCAGTACTTC.

The chain couples TRBV5-4 to TRBJ2-5; a weak D match, TRBD1 (6 bases). This CDR3 region has 14 residues. Germline CDR1 reads SGHNT; CDR2 reads YYREEE (reference sequence). With 3 bases removed from V and 5 bases from J, the gap between germline ends came to 14 bases. In nucleotides, the CDR3 is TGTGCCAGCAGCTCCACAGGGAATTGGGAGACCCAGTACTTC. Its translation: CASSSTGNWETQYF.

The chain joins TRBV5-1 to TRBJ1-5; TRBD1 aligns across 9 bases. CDR1 is SGHRS and CDR2 is YFSETQ in the germline V gene. Trimming at V came to 4 bases and at J to 2 bases, leaving 1 base not matched to a gene. This CDR3 comprises 14 residues. The CDR3: CASSRTGGNQPQHF. The CDR3, as DNA: TGCGCCAGCAGCCGGACAGGGGGCAATCAGCCCCAGCATTTT.

The V call is TRBV7-9, the J call TRBJ2-1; no firm D call. Trimming shortened V by 0 bases and J by 8 bases, and 8 bases separated the two germline ends. The CDR3 has 13 residues. Germline CDR1 SEHNR, CDR2 FQNEAQ (reference sequence). CDR3 DNA: TGTGCCAGCAGCTTAGCGCCTGGGGATGAGCAGTTCTTC. Translated: CASSLAPGDEQFF. The full variable domain, with the rest looked up from reference TRBV7-9 and TRBJ2-1, is DTGVSQNPRHKITKRGQNVTFRCDPISEHNRLYWYRQTLGQGPEFLTYFQNEAQLEKSRLLSDRFSAERPKGSFSTLEIQRTEQGDSAMYLCASSLAPGDEQFFGPGTRLTVL.

This rearrangement joins TRBV5-5 to TRBJ2-7; D assignment may be TRBD1 or TRBD2 (5 bases each). This CDR3 is built from 14 residues. Germline assignment: CDR1 SGHKS and CDR2 YYEKEE (reference sequence). Trimming pared 2 bases from V and 2 bases from J, leaving 11 bases between. CDR3 coding DNA: TGTGCCAGCAGCTTATATGGGGGAACCTACGAGCAGTACTTC. Its translation is CASSLYGGTYEQYF.

This clone was picked up a small number of times. V and J are TRBV23-1 and TRBJ2-2; TRBD2 agrees at 13 bases. TRBV23-1 is assigned to the ORF class and has an uncertain function. This CDR3 contains 19 residues. V shed 0 bases, J shed 5 bases, and the junction held 9 bases outside the gene matches. CDR3 coding DNA: TGCGCCAGCAGTCAATCGGTCTGGACTAGCGGGAGATGGACCGGGGAGCTGTTTTTT. Its translation: CASSQSVWTSGRWTGELFF.